Presented here are 21 T cell receptor beta chains from one specimen sequenced in a study of cytomegalovirus exposure and HLA in healthy donors. The primer mix had 60 Vbeta and 13 Jbeta primers. Data came from immunoSEQ multiplex PCR; TCRdb stores just in-frame clones and leaves some out. The sample holds around 170,000 clones, about 85% seen once. The sequencing sample was made of PBMCs. Receptor source: a man in his forties or fifties in good health and CMV-seronegative.

The chain combines TRBV4-3 with TRBJ2-7; maybe TRBD2 (5 bases). Germline V gene sequence: CDR1 LGHNA, CDR2 YSLEER. V lost 0 bases to trimming and J lost 0 bases, with 6 bases between them. This CDR3 contains 14 residues. The CDR3 spells CASSQDEGSYEQYF. The CDR3 DNA sequence: TGCGCCAGCAGCCAAGATGAGGGCTCCTACGAGCAGTACTTC.

Of note for this clone: The junction departs from the called germline gene at one end, perhaps through a read error. The CDR3 bases are TGTTCCAGCAGCGGTTCCGGGACAGGGGTCCCTGAAGCTTTCTTT. It is translated as CSSSGSGTGVPEAFF. This sequence joins TRBV7-9 and TRBJ1-1; the match to TRBD1 covers 10 bases. This CDR3 is built from 15 residues. The germline CDR1 and CDR2 sequences are SEHNR and FQNEAQ (reference sequence).

This clone appeared a single time. V gene TRBV30 combines with J gene TRBJ2-7, with D perhaps matching TRBD1 (5 bases). V was clipped by 0 bases and J by 5 bases, with 14 bases between them. Germline V lookup: CDR1 GTSNPN, CDR2 SVGIG (reference sequence). The length of the CDR3 is 14 residues. The CDR3 region is CAWSVIQGSNEQYF. The CDR3, as DNA: TGTGCCTGGAGTGTAATTCAGGGAAGCAACGAGCAGTACTTC.

The rearrangement links TRBV19 to TRBJ1-1; unclear D gene. V was clipped by 4 bases and J by 0 bases, with 12 bases between them. Germline CDR1 is LNHDA and CDR2 is SQIVND (reference sequence). The CDR3 extends over 15 amino acids. The CDR3 protein is CASSKLEGMNTEAFF. In nucleotides, the CDR3 is TGTGCCAGTAGTAAGCTGGAGGGTATGAACACTGAAGCTTTCTTT.

The chain is built from TRBV15 and TRBJ2-4; no clear D. The CDR3 spans 17 residues. Trimming stripped 5 bases from V and 0 bases from J, with 17 bases between. Germline CDR1 is LNHNV and CDR2 is YYDKDF (reference sequence). CDR3 in amino acids: CATSPDEVLIAKNIQYF. The DNA of the CDR3 is TGTGCCACCAGCCCAGACGAGGTCCTAATAGCCAAAAACATTCAGTACTTC.

J is TRBJ1-1 and V is TRBV4-1; weak D call: TRBD1 (6 bases). Germline loops: CDR1 MGHRA, CDR2 YSYEKL. This CDR3 has 15 residues. Trimming took off 2 bases at V and 4 bases at J, with 14 bases between the two ends. In DNA form, the CDR3 reads TGCGCCAGCAGCCAAAACCAGGGGACGTTCACTGAAGCTTTCTTT. Translation gives CASSQNQGTFTEAFF.

The DNA of the CDR3 is TGTGCCACCAGCGGCGCCTCTGGGACTCCATACTTCTTC. Translated: CATSGASGTPYFF. The chain uses TRBV15 and TRBJ2-1, with D possibly being TRBD2 (6 bases). There are 13 residues in the CDR3. In germline, CDR1 is LNHNV, CDR2 YYDKDF (reference sequence). The V and J ends lost 5 bases and 16 bases respectively, with 21 bases between them. Complete variable domain (other parts from reference TRBV15 and TRBJ2-1): DAMVIQNPRYQVTQFGKPVTLSCSQTLNHNVMYWYQQKSSQAPKLLFHYYDKDFNNEADTPDNFQSRRPNTSFCFLDIRSPGLGDTAMYLCATSGASGTPYFFGPGTRLTVL.

With respect to this clone: Other DNA sequences within the sample encode an identical CDR3. This chain uses TRBV9 with TRBJ1-1; D unresolved. The V gene lost 0 bases and the J gene lost 3 bases, with 6 bases spanning the gap. The CDR3 totals 13 residues. CDR1 and CDR2 (germline): SGDLS, YYNGEE. The CDR3 DNA is TGTGCCAGCAGCGTAGCTACAGACACTGAAGCTTTCTTT. Encoded protein: CASSVATDTEAFF. Drawing the rest from reference TRBV9 and TRBJ1-1, the complete variable domain is DSGVTQTPKHLITATGQRVTLRCSPRSGDLSVYWYQQSLDQGLQFLIQYYNGEERAKGNILERFSAQQFPDLHSELNLSSLELGDSALYFCASSVATDTEAFFGQGTRLTVV.

This clone was recorded once. The chain combines TRBV30 with TRBJ1-1, with unresolved D. Trimming shortened V by 2 bases and J by 7 bases, and 14 bases separated the two germline ends. CDR1 and CDR2 (germline): GTSNPN, SVGIG (reference sequence). The CDR3 length is 13 residues. CDR3 loop: CAWSRRGAIEAFF. The CDR3 bases are TGTGCCTGGAGTAGACGGGGAGCCATTGAAGCTTTCTTT.

This chain uses TRBV4-3 with TRBJ1-2, with D possibly TRBD1 on 6 matching bases. This CDR3 is 15 amino acids long. Between the trimmed V and J ends, which lost 1 base and 2 bases, there was a span of 11 bases. The germline V gene encodes CDR1 LGHNA and CDR2 YSLEER. In nucleotides, the CDR3 is TGCGCCAGCAGCCAAGCACAGGGAGAAAACTATGGCTACACCTTC. The encoded protein is CASSQAQGENYGYTF.

This clone appeared a single time. CDR3 residues: CASSSRTGGVTGELFF. CDR3 DNA: TGTGCCAGCAGCTCTCGGACAGGGGGCGTCACCGGGGAGCTGTTTTTT. The gene calls are TRBV9 and TRBJ2-2; TRBD1 matches 11 bases. The CDR3 is 16 residues long. In germline, CDR1 is SGDLS, CDR2 YYNGEE. The trim removed 4 bases at V and 4 bases at J, leaving 6 bases unmatched.

The V gene is TRBV4-2, the J gene TRBJ2-7; tentatively, D is TRBD1 (6 bases). CDR3 size: 16 residues. The germline CDR1 and CDR2 sequences are LGHNA and YNFKEQ. Trimming pared 3 bases from V and 2 bases from J, leaving 17 bases between. The CDR3 loop reads CASSHLHSGTPYEQYF. CDR3 DNA: TGTGCCAGCAGCCACCTCCACTCCGGGACACCCTACGAGCAGTACTTC.

V is TRBV6-5 and J is TRBJ2-2; a possible D gene is TRBD2 (6 bases). The V end was cut by 5 bases, the J end by 7 bases, with 17 bases between. In germline, CDR1 is MNHEY, CDR2 SVGAGI. The CDR3 has 15 amino acids. The CDR3 spells CASSAGPRFDGELFF. The CDR3 region has the DNA TGTGCCAGCAGTGCGGGACCTAGGTTTGACGGGGAGCTGTTTTTT.

The rearrangement uses TRBV29-1 and TRBJ2-7, with D possibly matching TRBD2 (6 bases). Trimming left V 5 bases short and J 4 bases short, with 15 bases between. Germline CDR1 is SQVTM and CDR2 is ANQGSEA. This CDR3 is 13 amino acids long. CDR3 region: CSVIWGVSYEQYF. In nucleotides, the CDR3 is TGCAGCGTTATCTGGGGGGTTTCGTACGAGCAGTACTTC.

The CDR3 spells CASLSSGGTDTQYF. The DNA for the CDR3 is TGTGCCAGCCTCTCCTCGGGAGGGACAGATACGCAGTATTTT. This chain links TRBV19 with TRBJ2-3, with 8 bases lining up with TRBD2. The ends lost 9 bases at V and 3 bases at J; junction bases unmatched: 8. CDR3 length: 14 amino acids. Germline CDR1 LNHDA, CDR2 SQIVND (reference sequence).

The rearrangement joins TRBV6-5 to TRBJ2-2; tentative D call: TRBD1 (7 bases). Germline-derived CDR1 and CDR2 are MNHEY and SVGAGI. Trimming took off 6 bases at V and 0 bases at J, with 11 bases between the two ends. This CDR3 is built from 15 residues. CDR3 protein: CASSAGTANTGELFF. The CDR3 nucleotides are TGTGCCAGCAGCGCGGGGACAGCGAACACCGGGGAGCTGTTTTTT.

The rearrangement links TRBV19 to TRBJ1-2; no clear D gene. V gave up 3 bases and J gave up 4 bases, with 12 bases separating them. This CDR3 region has 14 residues. The germline gives CDR1 LNHDA, CDR2 SQIVND (reference sequence). CDR3 coding DNA: TGTGCCAGTAGTATCGAACTGCGCCCCTATGGCTACACCTTC. Encoded protein: CASSIELRPYGYTF.

This chain connects TRBV11-1 to TRBJ1-1, with D possibly matching TRBD1 (5 bases). Trimming took 1 base from V and 4 from J, leaving 13 bases between them. Per the germline V gene, CDR1 is SGHAT and CDR2 is FQDESV (reference sequence). CDR3 length equals 15 residues. The CDR3 DNA reads TGTGCCAGCAGCTTAGTTGCAGGGTATTCCACTGAAGCTTTCTTT. Translating gives CASSLVAGYSTEAFF. Based on the CDR3 plus reference TRBV11-1 and TRBJ1-1, the full variable domain is EAEVAQSPRYKITEKSQAVAFWCDPISGHATLYWYRQILGQGPELLVQFQDESVVDDSQLPKDRFSAERLKGVDSTLKIQPAELGDSAMYLCASSLVAGYSTEAFFGQGTRLTVV.

The V call is TRBV7-2, the J call TRBJ1-6; TRBD1 is a possible D gene (6 bases). Germline-derived CDR1 and CDR2 are SGHTA and FQGNSA. The CDR3 length is 14 residues. V lost 6 bases, J lost 7 bases, and 13 bases lay in between. The CDR3 protein is CASRKQGQNSPLHF. DNA of the CDR3: TGTGCCAGCAGAAAACAGGGTCAAAATTCACCCCTCCACTTT.

This chain connects TRBV19 to TRBJ1-1, with D maybe TRBD1 (5 bases). The CDR3 is 16 residues long. Germline values: CDR1 LNHDA, CDR2 SQIVND (reference sequence). V lost 10 bases and J 4 bases, leaving 25 bases between the germline ends. The CDR3 DNA sequence: TGTGCCACTAAGGGCTTTGGGCAGGGAATAGGCACTGAAGCTTTCTTT. Protein sequence: CATKGFGQGIGTEAFF.

The chain couples TRBV2 to TRBJ1-1; weak D call: TRBD1 (5 bases). V lost 7 bases and J lost 6, with 9 bases in between. Looked up from germline, CDR1 is SNHLY and CDR2 is FYNNEI. This CDR3 has 11 amino acids. DNA for the CDR3: TGTGCCAGCACCCAGGGCCCTGAAGCTTTCTTT. It encodes CASTQGPEAFF.